Sequencing of this TCR beta chain was carried out in a study of T cell responses to AZD1222 COVID-19 vaccine. Regarding the study as a whole: Only a handful of individuals given AZD1222 were seropositive at baseline.

This CDR3 has 14 amino acids. V was cut by 2 bases and J by 0 bases, with 6 bases left in between. Germline CDR1 SGDLS, CDR2 YYNGEE. TCRdb keeps only in-frame clones here, not all; method: immunoSEQ multiplex PCR. Here the sample spans more than 150,000 clones, over 75% being singletons. As for this clone: Its antigen is not identified.

The chain uses TRBV9 and TRBJ1-3; no clear D. This receptor was obtained from an adult in good health. The source was peripheral blood, collected on day 0 of AZD1222 vaccination. The CDR3 DNA is TGTGCCAGCAGCGTTTACACCTCTGGAAACACCATATATTTT. As protein: CASSVYTSGNTIYF.